One sample yielded the 2 T cell receptor beta chains listed below, sequenced in a study of Ad26.COV2.S vaccination and SARS-CoV-2 variants (dated by TCRdb to about 2021). The intended sense of this specimen's treatment or condition label: over 15 received Ad26.COV2.S at low or high dose, single or two shots; roughly 5 received placebo; per-sample allocation not given. Repertoires of vaccine and placebo recipients were sequenced from samples taken on day 63 after the first injection. Libraries were prepared through the immunoSEQ multiplex PCR assay. What TCRdb holds here is the immuneACCESS table cut down to in-frame rearrangements. Part of the clones is not present; checked against another copy, under half of the missing clones reflect an unresolved V gene, and the others are unexplained. The sample has hundreds of thousands of clones on record, approximately 92% of them singletons. Jointly, the top ten make up 10% to 15% of the sample.

The material was peripheral blood, obtained in a trial of Ad26.COV2.S vaccine versus placebo. The receptors stem from a person aged 18-65 years who received the Ad26.COV2.S COVID-19 vaccine or a placebo.

V gene TRBV9 combines with J gene TRBJ2-1, with 8 bases that match TRBD2. There are 18 residues in the CDR3. The germline V gene encodes CDR1 SGDLS and CDR2 YYNGEE. With 0 bases clipped from V and 0 bases from J, the junction kept 8 bases outside the gene matches. The CDR3 DNA reads TGTGCCAGCAGCGTAGCCCTCTTAGCGGGGAGCTCCTACAATGAGCAGTTCTTC. It codes for CASSVALLAGSSYNEQFF. Full variable domain (missing parts from reference TRBV9 and TRBJ2-1): DSGVTQTPKHLITATGQRVTLRCSPRSGDLSVYWYQQSLDQGLQFLIQYYNGEERAKGNILERFSAQQFPDLHSELNLSSLELGDSALYFCASSVALLAGSSYNEQFFGPGTRLTVL.

The chain is built from TRBV19 and TRBJ2-7; 13 bases map to TRBD2. Unmatched junction bases numbered 4, after V lost 4 bases and J lost 1 base. This CDR3 contains 16 residues. Germline lookup yields CDR1 LNHDA and CDR2 SQIVND (reference sequence). The DNA for the CDR3 is TGTGCCAGTAGTAGGACTAGCGGGAGAAGATCCTACGAGCAGTACTTC. Translating gives CASSRTSGRRSYEQYF.